This TCR beta chain was obtained from a study of T cell responses to AZD1222 COVID-19 vaccine. V was trimmed by 0 bases and J by 7 bases, leaving 16 bases between them. Per germline, CDR1 SGHRS and CDR2 YFSETQ. The CDR3 is 15 residues long. The data were produced by immunoSEQ multiplex PCR, yet TCRdb's version contains in-frame clones alone and is incomplete. The sample yields approximately 130,000 clones, 88% seen once. This rearrangement joins TRBV5-1 to TRBJ1-2; D unclear. Sequencing was performed on peripheral blood, taken 28 days after the second AZD1222 dose. The sequence came from an adult who received the AZD1222 COVID-19 vaccine. CDR3 residues: CASSLEVRSLFGYTF. The CDR3 DNA follows: TGCGCCAGCAGCTTGGAGGTTAGGAGCCTCTTTGGCTACACCTTC.